The 17 T cell receptor beta chains below were found in one sample sequenced in a study of identical twins' blood T cells. TCRdb passed the 5' RACE reads through MiXCR, listing each CDR3 protein once. The repertoire includes roughly 380,000 distinct CDR3 sequences, around 30% of them detected once, and about 6% sits in the top ten. Sequenced: PBMCs. These receptors originate from a woman aged 18-55 years in good health.

V usage is TRBV18 and J usage is TRBJ1-1; no clear D. The CDR3 totals 13 residues. The V end was cut by 1 base, the J end by 4 bases, with 7 bases between. Per germline, CDR1 KGHSH and CDR2 LQKENI. DNA for the CDR3: TGTGCCAGCTCACCACAGAGTATCACTGAAGCTTTCTTT. This gives the protein CASSPQSITEAFF.

This clonotype was observed once. Possible read error: a much larger clone is one base away. The chain links TRBV6-2 or TRBV6-3 to TRBJ1-2; unclear D gene. The length of the CDR3 is 15 residues. Between the trimmed V and J ends, which lost 5 bases and 0 bases, there was a span of 13 bases. CDR1 is MNHEY and CDR2 is SVGEGT in the germline V gene. The CDR3, as DNA: TGTGCCAGCAGTCTACGGCGGGTGTCTAACTATGGCTACACCTTC. Encoded protein: CASSLRRVSNYGYTF.

CDR3: CSAREGTGVSPLHF. CDR3 DNA sequence: TGCAGTGCTAGAGAGGGGACAGGGGTCTCACCCCTCCACTTT. The chain employs TRBV20-1 and TRBJ1-6, with 10 bases aligning to TRBD1. Trimming removed 0 bases from V and 10 bases from J; junction bases left unmatched: 3. The germline V gene has CDR1 DFQATT and CDR2 SNEGSKA (reference sequence). This CDR3 is built from 14 residues.

This clonotype was seen only a few times. This sequence joins TRBV20-1 and TRBJ2-7, with TRBD1 as a possible D gene (6 bases). V gave up 3 bases and J gave up 4 bases, with 16 bases separating them. Germline CDR1 and CDR2: DFQATT and SNEGSKA (reference sequence). This CDR3 region has 14 residues. CDR3 protein: CSASRQGIGYEQYF. The CDR3 region has the DNA TGCAGTGCTAGTCGGCAGGGGATCGGTTACGAGCAGTACTTC.

As concerns this clonotype: Its ends do not fully match the called genes, so a read error is possible. V and J are TRBV20-1 and TRBJ2-2; D possibly corresponds to TRBD1 (6 bases). Per germline, CDR1 DFQATT and CDR2 SNEGSKA (reference sequence). This CDR3 is 13 amino acids long. The CDR3 protein is CSANRANTWELFF. The CDR3 DNA reads TGCAGTGCGAACAGGGCGAACACCTGGGAGCTGTTTTTT.

This clonotype turned up a few times. The CDR3 loop is CSASQREPYEQYF. In DNA form, the CDR3 reads TGCAGTGCTAGTCAGAGGGAACCCTACGAGCAGTACTTC. This sequence joins TRBV20-1 and TRBJ2-7; possible D gene TRBD2, 5 bases. CDR1 is DFQATT, CDR2 SNEGSKA, per germline (reference sequence). The CDR3 runs to 13 residues. The V gene lost 3 bases and the J gene lost 2 bases, with 11 bases spanning the gap.

This rearrangement joins TRBV9 to TRBJ1-3; D perhaps matches TRBD1 (5 bases). The CDR3 length is 16 residues. The V end was cut by 0 bases, the J end by 4 bases, with 14 bases between. Germline V gene lookup returns CDR1 SGDLS and CDR2 YYNGEE. The CDR3: CASSVEPGVSGNTIYF. As DNA, the CDR3 is TGTGCCAGCAGCGTAGAGCCGGGGGTATCAGGAAACACCATATATTTT.

This clonotype was recorded a few times. J is TRBJ2-3 and V is TRBV4-1; D might be TRBD1 or TRBD2, each matching 5 bases. From germline, CDR1 is MGHRA and CDR2 YSYEKL. V was clipped by 6 bases and J by 0 bases, with 13 bases between them. The CDR3 is 15 amino acids. The CDR3 here is CASSYSGPSTDTQYF. CDR3 DNA sequence: TGCGCCAGCAGTTACTCGGGACCTAGCACAGATACGCAGTATTTT.

The chain joins TRBV10-3 to TRBJ1-6; D possibly corresponds to TRBD1 (5 bases). Deletions cut 0 bases from V and 6 bases from J, with 12 bases between. This CDR3 has 16 amino acids. Germline loops: CDR1 ENHRY, CDR2 SYGVKD. The CDR3 spells CAISESGTWGNSPLHF. The CDR3, as DNA: TGTGCCATCAGTGAGTCGGGGACCTGGGGTAATTCACCCCTCCACTTT.

This clonotype was counted a few times. The chain links TRBV10-3 to TRBJ2-1; 14 bases are a match to TRBD2. The J segment lost 3 bases and the V segment lost 5 bases, leaving 6 bases of the junction unmatched. This CDR3 has 17 amino acids. Germline CDR1 is ENHRY and CDR2 is SYGVKD. CDR3 nucleotides: TGTGCCATCAGTTCGCCCGGGACTAGCGGGAGCTACAATGAGCAGTTCTTC. Encoded protein: CAISSPGTSGSYNEQFF.

This clonotype was observed a few times. The rearrangement uses TRBV20-1 and TRBJ2-3, with D unresolved. V was shortened by 3 bases and J by 2 bases, with 12 bases between the two germline ends. CDR3 length: 14 amino acids. Germline CDR1 and CDR2: DFQATT and SNEGSKA (reference sequence). The CDR3 nucleotides are TGCAGTGCTAGTTCCGGGCGGATCACAGATACGCAGTATTTT. Translation gives CSASSGRITDTQYF.

This clonotype has just a few counts. The chain joins TRBV10-3 to TRBJ2-1; 16 nucleotides align to TRBD2. The V and J ends lost 7 bases and 1 base, in that order; junction bases with no gene match: 4. CDR3 length equals 17 residues. Germline lookup yields CDR1 ENHRY and CDR2 SYGVKD. The CDR3 here is CAINGTSGRGSYNEQFF. The DNA for the CDR3 is TGTGCCATCAATGGGACTAGCGGGAGGGGGTCCTACAATGAGCAGTTCTTC.

The chain couples TRBV7-2 to TRBJ1-2, with D unclear. Germline V lookup: CDR1 SGHTA, CDR2 FQGNSA. V was trimmed by 3 bases and J by 6 bases, leaving 17 bases between them. The CDR3 spans 15 residues. The CDR3 bases are TGTGCCAGCAGCTTCTTCGTGGGCGGGGATGATGGCTACACCTTC. It specifies CASSFFVGGDDGYTF.

The rearrangement uses TRBV9 and TRBJ2-3; the D gene is possibly TRBD2 (5 bases). Per germline, CDR1 SGDLS and CDR2 YYNGEE. CDR3 length: 15 residues. V lost 2 bases and J 2 bases, leaving 12 bases between the germline ends. The CDR3 DNA is TGTGCCAGCAGCGTCTCCCTAGCCGTCACAGATACGCAGTATTTT. Encoded protein: CASSVSLAVTDTQYF.

Comment on this clonotype: One end of the junction does not line up with germline, which may come from a read error. The chain employs TRBV12-3 or TRBV12-4 and TRBJ2-7; 8 bases fit TRBD1. The CDR3 has 14 residues. The CDR3 sequence: CAGSPRTGTHEQYF. The CDR3 nucleotides are TGTGCCGGCAGTCCGCGGACAGGGACTCACGAGCAGTACTTC.

The CDR3 DNA reads TGTGCCAGCAAGGTAGTCTTGAGAGATACGCAGTATTTT. Translated, it gives CASKVVLRDTQYF. The rearrangement joins TRBV2 to TRBJ2-3; D gene ambiguous. CDR1 is SNHLY and CDR2 is FYNNEI in the germline V gene. V lost 7 bases, J lost 5 bases, and 13 bases lay in between. The CDR3 sequence is 13 residues long.

As concerns this clonotype: A clone one base away is much larger, so this may be a read error. V usage is TRBV20-1 and J usage is TRBJ1-2, with D possibly TRBD1 on 6 matching bases. CDR1 and CDR2 from the germline V gene are DFQATT and SNEGSKA (reference sequence). The CDR3 is 15 amino acids. CDR3 nucleotide sequence: TGCAGTGCTAGAGACGCTGAAAGCGGGGGCTATGGCCACACCTTC. It translates to CSARDAESGGYGHTF.